The source of this T cell receptor (beta chain) is a study of T cells in tuberculosis. Turning to the study itself: CD1B tetramers identified T cells specific for mycobacterial lipid GMM.

The J segment lost 5 bases and the V segment lost 0 bases, leaving 3 bases of the junction unmatched. CDR3 length: 14 residues. Germline CDR1 SGHRS, CDR2 YFSETQ. The protocol was immunoSEQ multiplex PCR, while the TCRdb copy is restricted to in-frame clones and leaves out a portion. The data show about 36,000 clones, over 85% seen once. The sequence was obtained from a donor aged 10-35 years with latent tuberculosis or without tuberculosis infection. The rearrangement joins TRBV5-1 to TRBJ2-7, with TRBD2 matching over 9 bases. Sequences were obtained from PBMCs. The CDR3 sequence: CASSLEASGDEQYF. As DNA, the CDR3 is TGCGCCAGCAGCTTGGAGGCTAGCGGGGACGAGCAGTACTTC.